This T cell receptor (beta chain) was identified during a study of blood T cell repertoires in COVID-19. Across the whole study: Spain, Italy and the United States supplied samples that represented acute and convalescent COVID-19.

The table came from immunoSEQ multiplex PCR; TCRdb's copy has only in-frame clones and leaves some out. The sample consists of tens of thousands of clones, about 80% of them appearing once. The CDR3 extends over 15 amino acids. The V segment lost 0 bases and the J segment 3 bases; nucleotides outside the gene matches: 0. CDR1 and CDR2 (germline): SGHTA, FQGNSA. The sample was peripheral blood. The TCR originated in a human donor with acute or convalescent COVID-19. The donor label of this sample is uncertain. This chain uses TRBV7-2 with TRBJ2-2, with 8 bases fitting TRBD2. The CDR3 region is CASSLARGDTGELFF. The DNA of the CDR3 is TGTGCCAGCAGCTTAGCGCGGGGGGACACCGGGGAGCTGTTTTTT. Together with reference TRBV7-2 and TRBJ2-2, the CDR3 gives the full variable domain: GAGVSQSPSNKVTEKGKDVELRCDPISGHTALYWYRQSLGQGLEFLIYFQGNSAPDKSGLPSDRFSAERTGGSVSTLTIQRTQQEDSAVYLCASSLARGDTGELFFGEGSRLTVL.